The rows below give T cell receptor beta chains drawn from one sample of a study of T-cell memory formation after mild COVID-19. TCRdb itself ran the 5' RACE reads through MiXCR, one entry per CDR3 protein. The table lists 300,000 to 350,000 distinct CDR3 sequences, roughly a fifth of them singletons, with approximately 21% in the top ten. The sample was PBMCs or a T cell subset sorted from them (not recorded which). Every receptor here comes from a man younger than 30 who had mild COVID-19 (a few samples of this study predate the infection). Cell type and time point are not known. Both conserved end residues are part of each CDR3. D genes are given only for firm matches. Where a row states a size, it is once, few, many or the class of an expanded clone; other rows omit it.

D gene	clone size	J gene	V gene	CDR3 DNA	CDR3 protein
-	few	TRBJ1-1	TRBV7-2	TGTGCCAGCAGCTTTATGGGGTCGACTGAAGCTTTCTTT	CASSFMGSTEAFF
TRBD2	few	TRBJ2-7	TRBV27	TGTGCCAGCAGTGTTCGGGGGGGCGTGGTATTCGAGCAGTACTTC	CASSVRGGVVFEQYF
-	many	TRBJ2-3	TRBV10-3	TGTGCCATCAGTTCAGACCCGGCCGGTACGCAGTATTTT	CAISSDPAGTQYF
-	many	TRBJ2-7	TRBV7-9	TGTGCCAGCAGCTCCGCCTACGAGCAGTACTTC	CASSSAYEQYF
-	few	TRBJ2-5	TRBV7-9	TGTGCCAGCAGCACAGGACGCAGCCAAGAGACCCAGTACTTC	CASSTGRSQETQYF
TRBD1	-	TRBJ2-4	TRBV2	TGTGCCAGCAGTTTAGACGGGACCGGGACAGGGCGTACCTACTTC	CASSLDGTGTGRTYF
-	once	TRBJ2-1	TRBV12-3/TRBV12-4	TGTGCCAGCAGTCCCCAGGGGTGGAATGAGCAGTTCTTC	CASSPQGWNEQFF
-	many	TRBJ1-2	TRBV7-2	TGTGCCAGCAGCCGCGGACAGATTAACTATGGCTACACCTTC	CASSRGQINYGYTF
-	-	TRBJ2-3	TRBV4-1	TGCGCCAGCAGCCCCCGTTGGCTAGCCCGAAGGGAAGATACGCAGTATTTT	CASSPRWLARREDTQYF
-	-	TRBJ2-2	TRBV28	TGTGCCAGCAAGTCAGGGGACACCGGGGAGCTGTTTTTT	CASKSGDTGELFF
-	many	TRBJ1-6	TRBV12-3/TRBV12-4	TGTGCCAGCAGTCCCGGGGGCCATTCATATAATTCACCCCTCCACTTT	CASSPGGHSYNSPLHF
-	-	TRBJ1-5	TRBV18	TGTGCCAGCTCACCAGGGAATTCGGATCAGCCCCAGCATTTT	CASSPGNSDQPQHF
-	-	TRBJ2-3	TRBV6-2/TRBV6-3	TGTGCCAGCAGTTATCTTTCTCCAGGGAGCACAGATACGCAGTATTTT	CASSYLSPGSTDTQYF
TRBD2	-	TRBJ2-3	TRBV15	TGTGCCACCAGCAGAGATGTCGAACGGGGGGGCAGAGCAGATACGCAGTATTTT	CATSRDVERGGRADTQYF
-	-	TRBJ1-2	TRBV6-1	TGTGCCGCCCCCGGGCAGAGCAGCTATGGCTACACCTTC	CAAPGQSSYGYTF
-	few	TRBJ1-1	TRBV20-1	TGCAGTGCTAGAGGCGGAGAAACTGAAGCTTTCTTT	CSARGGETEAFF
-	-	TRBJ2-5	TRBV24-1	TGTGCCACTTCCAGCATCCGGGGGCAGATGGAGACCCAGTACTTC	CATSSIRGQMETQYF
TRBD2	-	TRBJ2-5	TRBV6-5	TGTGCCAGCAGTTATTCCCTAGCGGGGGACCAAGAGACCCAGTACTTC	CASSYSLAGDQETQYF
TRBD2	-	TRBJ2-1	TRBV12-3/TRBV12-4	TGTGCCAGCAGTTTCCGGGGGGGCCGCAATGAGCAGTTCTTC	CASSFRGGRNEQFF
-	-	TRBJ2-6	TRBV27	TGTGCCAGCAGTTTAAGGTTTTCTGGGGCCAACGTCCTGACTTTC	CASSLRFSGANVLTF
TRBD2	once	TRBJ2-5	TRBV9	TGTGCCAGCAGCGTAAGATCGGGGGGGGGCCAAGAGACCCAGTACTTC	CASSVRSGGGQETQYF
-	few	TRBJ2-3	TRBV20-1	TGCAGTGCTAGCGGGGGTTACACAGATACGCAGTATTTT	CSASGGYTDTQYF
-	-	TRBJ2-1	TRBV9	TGTGCCAGCAGCGCCCACGAAGTGACGTACACTGGCGGGGCCTACAATGAGCAGTTCTTC	CASSAHEVTYTGGAYNEQFF
TRBD1	-	TRBJ2-2	TRBV2	TGTGCCAGCAGAACAGGGGCCACCGGGGAGCTGTTTTTT	CASRTGATGELFF
-	few	TRBJ2-2	TRBV4-1	TGCGCCAGCAGCCAAGATCGAAGGCCCGGGGAGCTGTTTTTT	CASSQDRRPGELFF
TRBD2	-	TRBJ2-2	TRBV7-6	TGTGCCAGCAGCTTAATTCCTTCCGGGACTAGCGGCTACACCGGGGAGCTGTTTTTT	CASSLIPSGTSGYTGELFF
-	few	TRBJ2-3	TRBV6-2/TRBV6-3	TGTGCCAGCAGTTACTCGCTAGCCGTCACAGATACGCAGTATTTT	CASSYSLAVTDTQYF
-	-	TRBJ1-1	TRBV13	TGTGCCAGCAGCATCCGACCTTCCGGTGGTGAAGCTTTCTTT	CASSIRPSGGEAFF
-	few	TRBJ1-1	TRBV3-1	TGTGCCAGCAGCCAAAACAATTTCGGCCTCCCTCGACGGGCTTTCTTT	CASSQNNFGLPRRAFF
TRBD2	-	TRBJ2-1	TRBV6-5	TGTGCCAGCAGGGGCGGGGGGAACCTCTACAATGAGCAGTTCTTC	CASRGGGNLYNEQFF
TRBD1	few	TRBJ1-2	TRBV18	TGTGCCAGCTCACCGCAGGGACAGGGGGCACGCCACGGCTACACCTTC	CASSPQGQGARHGYTF
-	few	TRBJ1-5	TRBV7-2	TGTGCCAGCAGCCCCCCCGGTAGGGGCAATCAGCCCCAGCATTTT	CASSPPGRGNQPQHF
-	many	TRBJ1-6	TRBV4-1	TGCGCCAGCAGCCACCAAACGCGGGGACCAAGGTTTCGTAATTCACCCCTCCACTTT	CASSHQTRGPRFRNSPLHF
-	-	TRBJ2-1	TRBV15	TGTGCCACCAGCAGAGACCGGGCATCCTACAATGAGCAGTTCTTC	CATSRDRASYNEQFF
-	-	TRBJ1-5	TRBV6-5	TGTGCCAGCAGACCCGGGACAAGTGGCAATCAGCCCCAGCATTTT	CASRPGTSGNQPQHF
-	few	TRBJ1-1	TRBV19	TGTGCCAGTAGTATCGGGGGAACAGTGAACACTGAAGCTTTCTTT	CASSIGGTVNTEAFF
-	-	TRBJ1-5	TRBV7-8	TGTGCCAGCAATCCGGGGGCGAGCAATCAGCCCCAGCATTTT	CASNPGASNQPQHF
TRBD1	-	TRBJ1-1	TRBV12-3/TRBV12-4	TGTGCCAGCAGTGTGACAGGGCCGATCACTGAAGCTTTCTTT	CASSVTGPITEAFF
-	few	TRBJ2-7	TRBV10-3	TGTGCCATCAGTGATTCAGGGGACGAGCAGTACTTC	CAISDSGDEQYF
-	-	TRBJ1-1	TRBV12-3/TRBV12-4	TGTGCCAGCAGTCCCGGGAATAACCGCGGCACTGAAGCTTTCTTT	CASSPGNNRGTEAFF
TRBD1	many	TRBJ1-2	TRBV6-5	TGTGCCAGCAGTTACTCCCGGACAGGGGTTAAAGGCTACACCTTC	CASSYSRTGVKGYTF
-	few	TRBJ2-2	TRBV6-6	TGTGCCAGCAGACTTGAGCGACAGAGGGGGAAGGCCGGGGAGCTGTTTTTT	CASRLERQRGKAGELFF
-	-	TRBJ1-1	TRBV7-2	TGTGCCAGCAGCGACACCGGGTCTCGCGGGAGGAACACTGAAGCTTTCTTT	CASSDTGSRGRNTEAFF
-	few	TRBJ1-1	TRBV2	TGTGCCAGCAGTTGGAAGGGAGGCGGGACTGAAGCTTTCTTT	CASSWKGGGTEAFF
TRBD1	-	TRBJ1-2	TRBV5-1	TGCGCCAGCAGCCCAAATCAGGGGGCTGGTGGCTACACCTTC	CASSPNQGAGGYTF
TRBD1	few	TRBJ1-1	TRBV27	TGTGCCAGCAGTGCATACTCAGGGGGCACTGAAGCTTTCTTT	CASSAYSGGTEAFF
-	-	TRBJ2-5	TRBV24-1	TGTGCCACCAGAATAACGGACTCCAGGACCCAGTACTTC	CATRITDSRTQYF
-	many	TRBJ2-1	TRBV7-3	TGTGCCAGCAGCTTAGGGGGCGCCTCCTACAATGAGCAGTTCTTC	CASSLGGASYNEQFF
-	few	TRBJ2-2	TRBV6-2/TRBV6-3	TGTGCCAGCAGTTATGCGAGCGGGGAGCTGTTTTTT	CASSYASGELFF
TRBD2	-	TRBJ2-5	TRBV2	TGTGCCAGCCGAAGAGCGGGGAACCAAGAGACCCAGTACTTC	CASRRAGNQETQYF
-	-	TRBJ1-6	TRBV7-9	TGTGCCAGCAGCTTTCCCGAGCAGGGAACGCCCTATAATTCACCCCTCCACTTT	CASSFPEQGTPYNSPLHF
TRBD2	few	TRBJ2-1	TRBV15	TGTGCCACCAGCAGGGAGCGGGGGCCTTACAATGAGCAGTTCTTC	CATSRERGPYNEQFF
-	many	TRBJ1-1	TRBV29-1	TGCAGCGTGGCTCCGGGTAACACTGAAGCTTTCTTT	CSVAPGNTEAFF
TRBD1	-	TRBJ2-5	TRBV7-9	TGTGCCAGCAGCTTCCTAACAGGGGGTCAAGAGACCCAGTACTTC	CASSFLTGGQETQYF
-	-	TRBJ2-5	TRBV5-1	TGCGCCAGCAGCTTGGGTCTCGCCCGGGAGGAGACCCAGTACTTC	CASSLGLAREETQYF
-	-	TRBJ1-5	TRBV6-6	TGTGCCAGCAGTTACCCATCTCGGGGAGTCAATCAGCCCCAGCATTTT	CASSYPSRGVNQPQHF
TRBD1	-	TRBJ1-6	TRBV12-3/TRBV12-4	TGTGCCAGCAGTACGACAGGGAGTAATTCACCCCTCCACTTT	CASSTTGSNSPLHF